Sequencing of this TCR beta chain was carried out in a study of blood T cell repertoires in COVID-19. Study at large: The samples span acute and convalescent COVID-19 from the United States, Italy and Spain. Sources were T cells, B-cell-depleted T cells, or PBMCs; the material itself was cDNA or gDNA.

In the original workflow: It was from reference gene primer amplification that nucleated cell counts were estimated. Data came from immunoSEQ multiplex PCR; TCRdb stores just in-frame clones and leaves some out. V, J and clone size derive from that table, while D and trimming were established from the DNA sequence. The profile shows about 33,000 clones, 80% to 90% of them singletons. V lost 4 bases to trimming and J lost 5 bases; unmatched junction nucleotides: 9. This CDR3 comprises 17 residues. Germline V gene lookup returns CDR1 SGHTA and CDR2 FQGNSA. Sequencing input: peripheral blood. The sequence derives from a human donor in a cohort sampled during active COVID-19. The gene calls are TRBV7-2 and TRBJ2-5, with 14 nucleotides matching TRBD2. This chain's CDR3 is CASSSNPGLAGVETQYF. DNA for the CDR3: TGTGCCAGCAGCTCCAATCCGGGACTAGCGGGAGTGGAGACCCAGTACTTC.